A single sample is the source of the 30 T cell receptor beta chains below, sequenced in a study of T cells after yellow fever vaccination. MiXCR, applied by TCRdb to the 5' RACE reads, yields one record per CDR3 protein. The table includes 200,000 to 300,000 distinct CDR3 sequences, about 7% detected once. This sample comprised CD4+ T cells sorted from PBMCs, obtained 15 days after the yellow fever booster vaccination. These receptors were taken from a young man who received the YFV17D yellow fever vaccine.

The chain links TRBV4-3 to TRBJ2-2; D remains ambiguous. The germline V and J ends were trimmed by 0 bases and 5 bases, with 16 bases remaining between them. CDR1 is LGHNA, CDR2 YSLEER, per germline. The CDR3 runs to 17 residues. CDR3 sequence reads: CASSQEWGRILTGELFF. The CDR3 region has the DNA TGCGCCAGCAGCCAAGAGTGGGGTAGGATCCTAACCGGGGAGCTGTTTTTT.

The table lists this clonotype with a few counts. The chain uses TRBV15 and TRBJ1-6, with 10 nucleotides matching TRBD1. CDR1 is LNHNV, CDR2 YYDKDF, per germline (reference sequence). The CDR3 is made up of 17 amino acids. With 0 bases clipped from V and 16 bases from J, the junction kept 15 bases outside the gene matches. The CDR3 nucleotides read TGTGCCACCAGCAGAGACCACGGGACAGGGGCTCGCGCGGGGCTCCACTTT. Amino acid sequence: CATSRDHGTGARAGLHF. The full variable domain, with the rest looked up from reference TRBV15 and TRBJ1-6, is DAMVIQNPRYQVTQFGKPVTLSCSQTLNHNVMYWYQQKSSQAPKLLFHYYDKDFNNEADTPDNFQSRRPNTSFCFLDIRSPGLGDTAMYLCATSRDHGTGARAGLHFGNGTRLTVT.

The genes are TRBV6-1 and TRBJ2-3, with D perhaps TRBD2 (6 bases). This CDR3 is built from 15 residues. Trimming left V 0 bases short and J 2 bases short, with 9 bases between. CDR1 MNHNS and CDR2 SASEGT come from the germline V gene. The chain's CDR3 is CASSEAGGSTDTQYF. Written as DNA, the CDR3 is TGTGCCAGCAGTGAAGCGGGGGGTTCCACAGATACGCAGTATTTT.

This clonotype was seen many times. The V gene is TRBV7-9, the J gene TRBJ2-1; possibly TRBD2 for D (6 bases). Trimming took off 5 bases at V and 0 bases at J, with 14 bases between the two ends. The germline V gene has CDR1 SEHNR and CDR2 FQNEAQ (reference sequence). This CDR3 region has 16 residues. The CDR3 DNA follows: TGTGCCAGCAGCCCCCCCCCCGGGAGCTCCTACAATGAGCAGTTCTTC. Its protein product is CASSPPPGSSYNEQFF.

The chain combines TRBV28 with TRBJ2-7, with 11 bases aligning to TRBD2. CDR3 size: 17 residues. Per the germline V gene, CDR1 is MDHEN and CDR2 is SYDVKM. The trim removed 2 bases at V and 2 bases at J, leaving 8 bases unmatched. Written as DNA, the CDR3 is TGTGCCAGCAGTTTAGTCGGTAGCGGGAGGGTAACCTACGAGCAGTACTTC. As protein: CASSLVGSGRVTYEQYF.

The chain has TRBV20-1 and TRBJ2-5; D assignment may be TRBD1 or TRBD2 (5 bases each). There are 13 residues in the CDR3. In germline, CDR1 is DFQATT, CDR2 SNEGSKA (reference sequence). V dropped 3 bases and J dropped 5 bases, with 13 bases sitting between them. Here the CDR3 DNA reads TGCAGTGCTAGTAACGGGGCGTGGGAGACCCAGTACTTC. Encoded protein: CSASNGAWETQYF.

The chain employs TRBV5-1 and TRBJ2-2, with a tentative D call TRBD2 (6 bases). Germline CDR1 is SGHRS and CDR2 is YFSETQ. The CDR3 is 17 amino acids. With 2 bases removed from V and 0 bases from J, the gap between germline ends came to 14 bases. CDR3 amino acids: CASSFGGGPPNTGELFF. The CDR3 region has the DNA TGCGCCAGCAGCTTTGGCGGAGGGCCCCCGAACACCGGGGAGCTGTTTTTT.

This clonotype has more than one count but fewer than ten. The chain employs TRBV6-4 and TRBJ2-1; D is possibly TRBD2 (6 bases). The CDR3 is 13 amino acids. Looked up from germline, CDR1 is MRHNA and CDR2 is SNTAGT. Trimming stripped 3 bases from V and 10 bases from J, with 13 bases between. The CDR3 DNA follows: TGTGCCAGCAGTGAGGTACTAGCAGCAGAGCAGTTCTTC. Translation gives CASSEVLAAEQFF.

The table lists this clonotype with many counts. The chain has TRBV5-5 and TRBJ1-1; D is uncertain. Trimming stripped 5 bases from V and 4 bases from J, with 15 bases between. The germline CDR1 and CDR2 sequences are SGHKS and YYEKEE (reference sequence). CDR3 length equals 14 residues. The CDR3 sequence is CASRFLTIGTEAFF. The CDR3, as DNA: TGTGCCAGCAGATTTCTCACGATCGGCACTGAAGCTTTCTTT.

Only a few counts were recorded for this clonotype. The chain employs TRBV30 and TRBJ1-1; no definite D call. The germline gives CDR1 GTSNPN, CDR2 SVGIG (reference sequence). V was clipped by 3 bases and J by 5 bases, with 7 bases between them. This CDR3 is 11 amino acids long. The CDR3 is CAWRVGTEAFF. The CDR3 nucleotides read TGTGCCTGGAGGGTAGGTACTGAAGCTTTCTTT. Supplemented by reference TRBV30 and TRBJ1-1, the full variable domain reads SQTIHQWPATLVQPVGSPLSLECTVEGTSNPNLYWYRQAAGRGLQLLFYSVGIGQISSEVPQNLSASRPQDRQFILSSKKLLLSDSGFYLCAWRVGTEAFFGQGTRLTVV.

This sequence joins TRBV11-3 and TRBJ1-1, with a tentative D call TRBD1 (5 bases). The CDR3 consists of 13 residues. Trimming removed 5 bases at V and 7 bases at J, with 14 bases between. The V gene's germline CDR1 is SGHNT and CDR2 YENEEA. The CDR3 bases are TGTGCCAGCAGCACTTCACAGGATCTTGAAGCTTTCTTT. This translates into CASSTSQDLEAFF.

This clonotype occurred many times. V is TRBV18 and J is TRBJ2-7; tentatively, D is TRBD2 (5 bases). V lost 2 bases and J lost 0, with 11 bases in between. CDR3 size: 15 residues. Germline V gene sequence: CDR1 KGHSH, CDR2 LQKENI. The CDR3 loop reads CASSPSRAGSYEQYF. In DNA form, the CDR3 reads TGTGCCAGCTCACCAAGTAGGGCGGGCTCCTACGAGCAGTACTTC.

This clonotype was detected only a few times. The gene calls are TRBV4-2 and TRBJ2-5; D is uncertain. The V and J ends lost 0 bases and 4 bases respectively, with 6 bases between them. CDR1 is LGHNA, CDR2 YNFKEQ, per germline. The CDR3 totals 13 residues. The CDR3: CASSQDIRETQYF. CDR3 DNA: TGTGCCAGCAGCCAAGATATCCGAGAGACCCAGTACTTC.

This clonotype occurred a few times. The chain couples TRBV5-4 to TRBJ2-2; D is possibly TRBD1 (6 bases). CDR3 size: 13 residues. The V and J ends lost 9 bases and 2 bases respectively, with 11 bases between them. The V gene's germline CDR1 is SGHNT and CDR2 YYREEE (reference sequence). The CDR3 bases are TGTGCCACCGGGACAACCAACACCGGGGAGCTGTTTTTT. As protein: CATGTTNTGELFF.

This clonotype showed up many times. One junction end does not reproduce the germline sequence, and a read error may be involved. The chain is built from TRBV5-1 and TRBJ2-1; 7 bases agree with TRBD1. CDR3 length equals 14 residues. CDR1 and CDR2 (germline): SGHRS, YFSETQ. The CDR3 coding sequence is TGTGCCAGCAGCTTAGGGACAGCCTACAATGAGCAGTTCTTC. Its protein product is CASSLGTAYNEQFF.

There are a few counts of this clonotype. The CDR3 DNA reads as TGTGCCAGCACCCCTTCAGGACAGCGGGCCGATGAGCAGTTCTTC. Protein product: CASTPSGQRADEQFF. The chain is built from TRBV28 and TRBJ2-1; either TRBD1 or TRBD2 may fit D (6 bases each). CDR1 MDHEN and CDR2 SYDVKM come from the germline V gene. CDR3 size: 15 residues. V dropped 7 bases and J dropped 8 bases, with 21 bases sitting between them.

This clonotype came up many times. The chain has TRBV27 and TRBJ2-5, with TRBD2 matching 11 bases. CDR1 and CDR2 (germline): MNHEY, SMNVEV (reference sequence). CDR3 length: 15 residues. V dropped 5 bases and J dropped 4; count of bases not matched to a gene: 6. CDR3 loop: CASSPTLAGVETQYF. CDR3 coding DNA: TGTGCCAGCAGTCCCACACTAGCGGGAGTAGAGACCCAGTACTTC.

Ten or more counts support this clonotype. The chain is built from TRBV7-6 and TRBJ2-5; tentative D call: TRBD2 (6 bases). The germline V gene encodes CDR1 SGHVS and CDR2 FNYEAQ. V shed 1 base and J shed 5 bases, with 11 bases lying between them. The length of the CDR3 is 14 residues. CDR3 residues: CASSLVTSRETQYF. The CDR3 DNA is TGTGCCAGCAGCTTAGTAACTAGCAGGGAGACCCAGTACTTC. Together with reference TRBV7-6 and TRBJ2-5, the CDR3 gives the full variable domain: GAGVSQSPRYKVTKRGQDVALRCDPISGHVSLYWYRQALGQGPEFLTYFNYEAQQDKSGLPNDRFSAERPEGSISTLTIQRTEQRDSAMYRCASSLVTSRETQYFGPGTRLLVL.

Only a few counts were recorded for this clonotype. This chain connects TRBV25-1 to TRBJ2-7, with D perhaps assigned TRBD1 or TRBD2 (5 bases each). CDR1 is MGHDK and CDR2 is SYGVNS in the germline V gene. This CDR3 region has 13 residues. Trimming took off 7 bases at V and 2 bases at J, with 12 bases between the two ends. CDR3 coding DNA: TGTGCCAGCAAAACCGGGACGACCTACGAGCAGTACTTC. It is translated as CASKTGTTYEQYF.

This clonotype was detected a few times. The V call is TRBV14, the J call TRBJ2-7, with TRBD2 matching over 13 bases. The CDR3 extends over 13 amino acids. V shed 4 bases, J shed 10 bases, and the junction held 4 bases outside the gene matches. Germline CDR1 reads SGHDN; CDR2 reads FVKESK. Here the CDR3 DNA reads TGTGCCAGCAGCCCCCGGACTAGCGGGAGTCAGTACTTC. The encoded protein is CASSPRTSGSQYF.

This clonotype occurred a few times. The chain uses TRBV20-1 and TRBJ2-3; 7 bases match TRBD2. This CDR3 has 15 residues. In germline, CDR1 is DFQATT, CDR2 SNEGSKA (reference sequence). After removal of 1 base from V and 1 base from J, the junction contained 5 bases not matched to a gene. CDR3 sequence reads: CSARGIAGRTDTQYF. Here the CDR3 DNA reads TGCAGTGCTAGAGGGATAGCGGGTCGCACAGATACGCAGTATTTT.

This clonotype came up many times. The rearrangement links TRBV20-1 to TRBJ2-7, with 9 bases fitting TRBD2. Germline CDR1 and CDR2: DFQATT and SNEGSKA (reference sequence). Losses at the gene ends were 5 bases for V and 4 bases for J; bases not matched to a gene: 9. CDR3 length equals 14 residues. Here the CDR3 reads CSAVNSGSLYEQYF. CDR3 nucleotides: TGCAGTGCTGTAAATAGCGGGAGTCTTTACGAGCAGTACTTC.

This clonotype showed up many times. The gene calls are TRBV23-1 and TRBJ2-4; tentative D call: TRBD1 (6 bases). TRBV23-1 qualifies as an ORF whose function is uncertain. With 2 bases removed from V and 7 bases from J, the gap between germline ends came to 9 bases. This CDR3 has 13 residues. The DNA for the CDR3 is TGCGCCAGCAGTCAAGGGCAGGGGAACATTCAGTACTTC. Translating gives CASSQGQGNIQYF.

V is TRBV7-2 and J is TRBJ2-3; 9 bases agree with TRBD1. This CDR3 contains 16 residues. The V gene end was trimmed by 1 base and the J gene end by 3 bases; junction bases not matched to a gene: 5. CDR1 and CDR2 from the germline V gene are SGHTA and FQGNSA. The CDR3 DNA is TGTGCCAGCAGCTTAGGCCGGACAGGGGTAACAGATACGCAGTATTTT. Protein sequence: CASSLGRTGVTDTQYF.

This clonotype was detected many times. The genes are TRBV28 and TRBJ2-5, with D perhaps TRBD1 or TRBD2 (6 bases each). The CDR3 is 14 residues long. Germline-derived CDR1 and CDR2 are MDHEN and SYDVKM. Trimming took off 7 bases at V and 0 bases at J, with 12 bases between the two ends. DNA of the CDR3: TGTGCCAGCAAGGAGGGGGGTTACCAAGAGACCCAGTACTTC. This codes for CASKEGGYQETQYF.

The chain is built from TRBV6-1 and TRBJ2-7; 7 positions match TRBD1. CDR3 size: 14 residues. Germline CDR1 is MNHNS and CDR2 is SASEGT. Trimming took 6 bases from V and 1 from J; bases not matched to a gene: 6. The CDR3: CASRPTGSSYEQYF. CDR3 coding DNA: TGTGCCAGCAGACCGACAGGGTCGTCCTACGAGCAGTACTTC.

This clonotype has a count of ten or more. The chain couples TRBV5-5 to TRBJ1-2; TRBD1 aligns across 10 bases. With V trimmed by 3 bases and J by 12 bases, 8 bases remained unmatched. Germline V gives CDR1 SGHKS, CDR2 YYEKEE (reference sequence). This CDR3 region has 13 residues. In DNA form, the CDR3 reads TGTGCCAGCAGCTCCACGGACAGGGGGGGAGACACCTTC. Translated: CASSSTDRGGDTF.

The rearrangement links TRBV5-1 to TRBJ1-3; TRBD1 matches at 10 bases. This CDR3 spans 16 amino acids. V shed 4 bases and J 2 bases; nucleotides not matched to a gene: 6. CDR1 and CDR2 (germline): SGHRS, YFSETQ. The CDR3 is CASSKGTGAAGNTIYF. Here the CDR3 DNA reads TGCGCCAGCAGCAAAGGGACAGGGGCCGCTGGAAACACCATATATTTT. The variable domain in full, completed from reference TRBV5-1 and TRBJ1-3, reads KAGVTQTPRYLIKTRGQQVTLSCSPISGHRSVSWYQQTPGQGLQFLFEYFSETQRNKGNFPGRFSGRQFSNSRSEMNVSTLELGDSALYLCASSKGTGAAGNTIYFGEGSWLTVV.

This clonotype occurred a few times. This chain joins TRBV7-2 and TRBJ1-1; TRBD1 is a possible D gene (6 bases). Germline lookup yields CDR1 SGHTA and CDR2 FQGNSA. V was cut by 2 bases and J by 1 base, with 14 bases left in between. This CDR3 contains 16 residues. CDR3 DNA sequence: TGTGCCAGCAGCTTAAGACAGGTCCTGGCGAACACTGAAGCTTTCTTT. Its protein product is CASSLRQVLANTEAFF.

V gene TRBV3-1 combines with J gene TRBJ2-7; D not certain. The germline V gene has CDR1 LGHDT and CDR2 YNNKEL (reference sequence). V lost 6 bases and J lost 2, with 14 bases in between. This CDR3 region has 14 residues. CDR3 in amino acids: CASRLHPQAYEQYF. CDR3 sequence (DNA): TGTGCCAGCAGACTACACCCCCAGGCCTACGAGCAGTACTTC.